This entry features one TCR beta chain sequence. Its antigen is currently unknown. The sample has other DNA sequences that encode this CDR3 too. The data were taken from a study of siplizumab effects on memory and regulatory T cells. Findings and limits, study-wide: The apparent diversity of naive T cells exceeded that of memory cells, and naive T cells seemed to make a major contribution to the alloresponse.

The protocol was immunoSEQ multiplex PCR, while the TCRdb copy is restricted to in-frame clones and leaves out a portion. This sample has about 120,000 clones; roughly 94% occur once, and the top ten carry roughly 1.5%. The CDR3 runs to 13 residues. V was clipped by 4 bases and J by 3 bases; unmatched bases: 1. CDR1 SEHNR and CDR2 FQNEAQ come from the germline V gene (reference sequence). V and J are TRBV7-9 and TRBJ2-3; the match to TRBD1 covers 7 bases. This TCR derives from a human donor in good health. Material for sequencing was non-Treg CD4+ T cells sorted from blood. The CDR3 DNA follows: TGTGCCAGCAGCTACAGGGGTACAGATACGCAGTATTTT. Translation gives CASSYRGTDTQYF.